This T cell receptor beta chain was sequenced during a study of blood T cells in healthy people across ages. Germline CDR1 LGHNA, CDR2 YNFKEQ. Unmatched junction bases numbered 11, after V lost 1 base and J lost 8 bases. The CDR3 contains 16 residues. Next came a second PCR, run for about 7 to 12 cycles, which used a sample-barcoded 5' primer along with a J-beta primer mix. The template-switch adaptor was a 5' adaptor with 12 random nucleotides. It tagged each cDNA molecule. TCRdb re-called the 5' RACE reads with MiXCR, one entry per CDR3 protein. This table holds 1.5 million to 2 million distinct CDR3 sequences, approximately 40% found once. All donors came from Russia, were Caucasian and healthy, and spanned ages roughly 6 to 95.

The clonotype was recovered from a human donor in good health. Sequenced material: blood. The chain is built from TRBV4-2 and TRBJ1-2, with 9 bases that match TRBD1. Here the CDR3 reads CASSQVGDRDIGGYTF. In DNA, the CDR3 is TGTGCCAGCAGCCAAGTAGGGGACAGGGATATTGGGGGCTACACCTTC.